This TCR beta chain stems from a study of cytomegalovirus exposure and HLA in healthy donors. Trimming cost V 2 bases and J 6 bases, with 20 bases left between them. CDR3 length equals 17 residues. From germline, CDR1 is SGHVS and CDR2 FNYEAQ. About this clone itself: Its cognate antigen is unknown.

Overall study findings and caveats: TCR association rates varied by HLA locus in a later analysis, with DRB1 highest and HLA-C lowest.

Both 60 Vbeta primers and 13 Jbeta primers went into the PCR. In the source study's methods: In a later analysis, of 80 million or so unique beta chains, roughly 9.9 million appeared in at least two donors. Profiled with immunoSEQ multiplex PCR; TCRdb holds only in-frame clones, not every one. Clone size and V and J calls were adopted from that table, with D and trimming inferred from the DNA. Of 100,000 to 150,000 clones listed, 75% to 85% were seen once; the top ten hold roughly 2.7%. Input material: PBMCs. The sequence derives from a man aged 50 or older in good health and CMV-seronegative. V usage is TRBV7-6 and J usage is TRBJ2-1, with a weak D call TRBD2 (5 bases). Written as DNA, the CDR3 is TGTGCCAGCAGCTTAAGCTTACGAGCGGCGATCACCAATGAGCAGTTCTTC. This encodes CASSLSLRAAITNEQFF.